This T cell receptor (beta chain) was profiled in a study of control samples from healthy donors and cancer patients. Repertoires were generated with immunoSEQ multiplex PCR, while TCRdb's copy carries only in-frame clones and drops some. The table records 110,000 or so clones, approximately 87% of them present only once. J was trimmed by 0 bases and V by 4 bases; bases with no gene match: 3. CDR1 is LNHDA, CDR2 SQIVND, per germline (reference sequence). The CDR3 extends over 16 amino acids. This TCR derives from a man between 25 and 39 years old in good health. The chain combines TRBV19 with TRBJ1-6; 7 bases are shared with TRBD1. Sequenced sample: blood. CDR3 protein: CASSKQGSSYNSPLHF. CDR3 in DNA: TGTGCCAGTAGTAAACAGGGGAGCTCCTATAATTCACCCCTCCACTTT.